The 7 T cell receptor beta chains given below trace back to one sample, sequenced in a study of blood T cell repertoires in COVID-19. Assay: immunoSEQ multiplex PCR; the TCRdb copy retains only in-frame clones and omits some. The sample shows about 240,000 clones, around 89% of them seen only once. Sequencing used PBMCs or T cells enriched from blood (not recorded which). The origin of the receptors is a man between 35 and 55 years old who had recovered from COVID-19.

The rearrangement uses TRBV9 and TRBJ2-7; D might be TRBD1 (6 bases). CDR3 length equals 14 residues. With 4 bases removed from V and 1 base from J, the gap between germline ends came to 12 bases. Germline-derived CDR1 and CDR2 are SGDLS and YYNGEE. CDR3: CASSPSDRSYEQYF. The CDR3 nucleotides read TGTGCCAGCAGCCCTTCGGACAGATCCTACGAGCAGTACTTC.

The chain carries TRBV28 and TRBJ2-1; 9 bases line up with TRBD2. Germline V gene data show CDR1 as MDHEN and CDR2 as SYDVKM. This CDR3 is 14 amino acids long. With V trimmed by 3 bases and J by 5 bases, 2 bases remained unmatched. In nucleotides, the CDR3 is TGTGCCAGCAGTTTTGGCGGGGGGGACAATGAGCAGTTCTTC. It is translated as CASSFGGGDNEQFF.

This chain uses TRBV27 with TRBJ2-2, with 8 bases fitting TRBD1. The germline CDR1 and CDR2 sequences are MNHEY and SMNVEV (reference sequence). Losses at the gene ends were 8 bases for V and 4 bases for J; bases not matched to a gene: 9. The CDR3 runs to 15 residues. The CDR3 spells CASLTRTGSTGELFF. The CDR3 DNA is TGTGCCAGCCTTACCCGGACAGGGTCCACCGGGGAGCTGTTTTTT.

The chain is built from TRBV18 and TRBJ1-1, with D unclear. Germline V gene data show CDR1 as KGHSH and CDR2 as LQKENI. Trimming removed 2 bases at V and 11 bases at J, with 12 bases between. This CDR3 has 12 amino acids. The CDR3 nucleotides read TGTGCCAGCTCACCAAGAGCCCAATGGGCTTTCTTT. This encodes CASSPRAQWAFF.

The J gene is TRBJ2-1, the V gene TRBV28; TRBD2 agrees at 8 bases. The CDR3 spans 14 residues. V dropped 8 bases and J dropped 4; count of bases not matched to a gene: 7. Germline lookup yields CDR1 MDHEN and CDR2 SYDVKM. The CDR3: CASWRGGGYNEQFF. In DNA, the CDR3 is TGTGCCAGCTGGAGGGGCGGGGGGTACAATGAGCAGTTCTTC.

The V and J genes are TRBV6-5 and TRBJ1-5; tentatively, D is TRBD1 (5 bases). The CDR3 is 14 residues long. The germline CDR1 and CDR2 sequences are MNHEY and SVGAGI. V was shortened by 7 bases and J by 0 bases, with 10 bases between the two germline ends. For the CDR3, the DNA is TGTGCCAGCAACGCGGGGCTTAGCAATCAGCCCCAGCATTTT. This translates into CASNAGLSNQPQHF.

The chain joins TRBV6-4 to TRBJ2-2; a weak D match, TRBD2 (6 bases). Germline loops: CDR1 MRHNA, CDR2 SNTAGT. The CDR3 contains 14 residues. V shed 6 bases and J shed 6 bases, with 14 bases lying between them. The CDR3 region is CASSEMGGSGELFF. CDR3 in DNA: TGTGCCAGCAGCGAGATGGGGGGTTCCGGGGAGCTGTTTTTT.